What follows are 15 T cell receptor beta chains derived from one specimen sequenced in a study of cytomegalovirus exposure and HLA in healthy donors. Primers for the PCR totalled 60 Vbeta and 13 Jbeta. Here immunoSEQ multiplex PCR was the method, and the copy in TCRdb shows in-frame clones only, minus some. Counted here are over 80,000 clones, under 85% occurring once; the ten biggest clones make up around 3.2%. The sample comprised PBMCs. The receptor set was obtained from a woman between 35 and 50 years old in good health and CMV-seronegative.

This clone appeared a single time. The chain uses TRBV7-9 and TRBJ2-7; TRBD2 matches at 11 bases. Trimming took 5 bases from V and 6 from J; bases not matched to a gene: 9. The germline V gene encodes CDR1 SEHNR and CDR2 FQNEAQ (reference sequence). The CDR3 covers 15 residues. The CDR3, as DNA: TGTGCCAGCAGCGACATAGCGGGAGGGCCAGGCGAGCAGTACTTC. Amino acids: CASSDIAGGPGEQYF. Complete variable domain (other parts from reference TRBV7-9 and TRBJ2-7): DTGVSQNPRHKITKRGQNVTFRCDPISEHNRLYWYRQTLGQGPEFLTYFQNEAQLEKSRLLSDRFSAERPKGSFSTLEIQRTEQGDSAMYLCASSDIAGGPGEQYFGPGTRLTVT.

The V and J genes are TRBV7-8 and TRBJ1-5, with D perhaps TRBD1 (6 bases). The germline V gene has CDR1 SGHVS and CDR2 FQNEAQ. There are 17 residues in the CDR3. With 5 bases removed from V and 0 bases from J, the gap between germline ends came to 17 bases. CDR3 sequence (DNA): TGTGCCAGCAGCCCTTTCCTGACAGGTTATAGCAATCAGCCCCAGCATTTT. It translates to CASSPFLTGYSNQPQHF.

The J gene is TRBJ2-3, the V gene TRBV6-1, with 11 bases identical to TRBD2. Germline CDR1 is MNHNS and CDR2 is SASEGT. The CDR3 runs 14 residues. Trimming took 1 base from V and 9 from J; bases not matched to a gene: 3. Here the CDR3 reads CASSEDPSGRTQYF. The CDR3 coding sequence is TGTGCCAGCAGTGAAGACCCTAGCGGGAGGACGCAGTATTTT.

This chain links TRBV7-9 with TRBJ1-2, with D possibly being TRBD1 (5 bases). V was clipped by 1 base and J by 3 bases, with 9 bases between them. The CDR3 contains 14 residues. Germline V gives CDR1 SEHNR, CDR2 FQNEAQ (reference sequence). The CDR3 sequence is CASSLVTGDYGYTF. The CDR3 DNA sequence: TGTGCCAGCAGCTTAGTCACGGGGGACTATGGCTACACCTTC.

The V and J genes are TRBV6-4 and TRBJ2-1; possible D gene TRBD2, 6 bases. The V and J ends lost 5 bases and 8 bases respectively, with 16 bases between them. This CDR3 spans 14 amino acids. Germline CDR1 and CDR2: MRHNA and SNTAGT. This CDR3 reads CASSISQGGDEQFF. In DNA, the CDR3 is TGTGCCAGCAGTATCTCTCAGGGAGGCGATGAGCAGTTCTTC.

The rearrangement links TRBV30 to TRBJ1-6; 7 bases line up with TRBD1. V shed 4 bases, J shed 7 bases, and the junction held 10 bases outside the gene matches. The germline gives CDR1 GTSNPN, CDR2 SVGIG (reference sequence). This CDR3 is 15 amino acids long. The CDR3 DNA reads TGTGCCTGGATCATCACGGGACAGAAAAATTCACCCCTCCACTTT. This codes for CAWIITGQKNSPLHF.

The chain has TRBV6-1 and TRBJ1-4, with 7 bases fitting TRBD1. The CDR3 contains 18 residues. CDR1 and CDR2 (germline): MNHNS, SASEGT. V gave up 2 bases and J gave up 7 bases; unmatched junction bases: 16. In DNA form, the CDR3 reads TGTGCCAGCAGTGAACCTCGACAGGGCGAGAGACGTGGTGAAAAACTGTTTTTT. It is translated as CASSEPRQGERRGEKLFF.

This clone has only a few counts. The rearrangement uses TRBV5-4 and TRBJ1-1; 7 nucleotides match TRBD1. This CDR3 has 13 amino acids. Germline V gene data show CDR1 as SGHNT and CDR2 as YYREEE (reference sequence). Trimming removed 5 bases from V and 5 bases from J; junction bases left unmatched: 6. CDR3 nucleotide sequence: TGTGCCAGCAGGGGGGGCAGGGGGACTGAAGCTTTCTTT. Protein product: CASRGGRGTEAFF.

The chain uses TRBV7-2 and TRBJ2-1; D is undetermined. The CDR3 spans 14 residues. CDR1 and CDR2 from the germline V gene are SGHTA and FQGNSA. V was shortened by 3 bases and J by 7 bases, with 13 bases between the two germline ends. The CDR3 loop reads CASSFREMRNEQFF. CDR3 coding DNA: TGTGCCAGCAGCTTCCGAGAGATGAGGAATGAGCAGTTCTTC.

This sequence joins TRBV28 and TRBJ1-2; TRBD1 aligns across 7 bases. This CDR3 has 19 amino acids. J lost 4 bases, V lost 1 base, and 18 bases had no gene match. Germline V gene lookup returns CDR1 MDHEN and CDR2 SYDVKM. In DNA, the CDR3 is TGTGCCAGCAGTTTATTTCGGGTGACGACAGGGTCCTCCACCTATGGCTACACCTTC. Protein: CASSLFRVTTGSSTYGYTF.

This CDR3 is CASSRRENKNIQYF. DNA of the CDR3: TGTGCCAGCAGCCGGCGGGAGAACAAAAACATTCAGTACTTC. The chain combines TRBV28 with TRBJ2-4; 7 bases fit TRBD2. The CDR3 runs 14 residues. Per germline, CDR1 MDHEN and CDR2 SYDVKM. V gave up 6 bases and J gave up 3 bases; unmatched junction bases: 5.

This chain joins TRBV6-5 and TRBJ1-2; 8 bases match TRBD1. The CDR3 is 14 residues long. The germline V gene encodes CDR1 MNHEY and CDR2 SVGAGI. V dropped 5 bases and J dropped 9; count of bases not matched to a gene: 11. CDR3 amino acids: CASSALTGDRSYTF. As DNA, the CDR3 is TGTGCCAGCAGTGCCTTGACAGGGGACAGGAGCTACACCTTC.

CDR3 in amino acids: CASGIATGQVLFF. The CDR3 DNA sequence: TGTGCCAGTGGGATCGCGACGGGACAGGTCCTGTTTTTT. V and J are TRBV19 and TRBJ1-4; 8 positions match TRBD1. Looked up from germline, CDR1 is LNHDA and CDR2 is SQIVND (reference sequence). The CDR3 length is 13 residues. The J segment lost 14 bases and the V segment lost 8 bases, leaving 13 bases of the junction unmatched.

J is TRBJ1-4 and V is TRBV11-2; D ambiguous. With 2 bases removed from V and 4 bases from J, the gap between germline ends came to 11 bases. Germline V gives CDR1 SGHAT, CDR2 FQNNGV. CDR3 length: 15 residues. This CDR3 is CASSLLSVHNEKLFF. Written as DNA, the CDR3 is TGTGCCAGCAGCTTATTGTCAGTCCATAATGAAAAACTGTTTTTT.

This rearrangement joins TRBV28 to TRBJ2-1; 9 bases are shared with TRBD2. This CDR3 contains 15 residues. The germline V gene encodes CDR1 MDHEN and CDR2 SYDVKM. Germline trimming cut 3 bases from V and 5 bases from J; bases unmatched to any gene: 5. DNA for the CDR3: TGTGCCAGCAGTTTGGGGGGGACTAGCCACAATGAGCAGTTCTTC. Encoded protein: CASSLGGTSHNEQFF.